Ten or more counts support the clone carrying this TCR beta chain. Germline and junction disagree at one end, which may indicate a read error. This record belongs to a study of identical twins. Germline assignment: CDR1 SGHNT and CDR2 YYREEE (reference sequence). CDR3 length equals 17 residues. TCRdb used MiXCR to reprocess the 5' RACE reads, holding one entry per CDR3 protein. The repertoire has 310,000 or so distinct CDR3 sequences, about 8% of them found once; the top ten carry roughly 2.1%. Every one of the donors was a healthy Caucasian. These data also featured in a second study, about yellow fever vaccine responses in identical twins.

Sequenced input: memory (CD45RO+) T cells sorted from blood. This sequence joins TRBV5-4 and TRBJ2-4, with D tentatively TRBD1 or TRBD2 (5 bases each). This TCR was recovered from a woman aged 18-29 years in good health. DNA of the CDR3: TGTGCCAGCAGCTTGGAAGCTGGGGGTGGCGCAAAAAGCATTCAGTACTTC. Translation: CASSLEAGGGAKSIQYF.